The 10 T cell receptor beta chains below all came from one sample that was sequenced in a study of blood T cell repertoires in COVID-19. The data were produced by immunoSEQ multiplex PCR, yet TCRdb's version contains in-frame clones alone and is incomplete. The data hold some 220,000 clones, with 86% observed a single time. Sequences were obtained from PBMCs or T cells enriched from blood (not recorded which). The receptor source for this set is a middle-aged woman with acute COVID-19.

J is TRBJ1-1 and V is TRBV19; tentatively, D is TRBD1 (5 bases). This CDR3 comprises 14 residues. V was cut by 6 bases and J by 4 bases, with 15 bases left in between. Germline values: CDR1 LNHDA, CDR2 SQIVND (reference sequence). Written as DNA, the CDR3 is TGTGCCAGTAGCACGCAGGGAGGTTCCACTGAAGCTTTCTTT. This translates into CASSTQGGSTEAFF.

This chain uses TRBV30 with TRBJ1-6, with D possibly being TRBD1 (6 bases). Germline V gives CDR1 GTSNPN, CDR2 SVGIG (reference sequence). The CDR3 sequence is 16 residues long. The germline V and J ends were trimmed by 0 bases and 7 bases, with 16 bases remaining between them. CDR3 sequence: CAWSVGGAAGNSPLHF. Written as DNA, the CDR3 is TGTGCCTGGAGTGTTGGGGGGGCAGCTGGGAATTCACCCCTCCACTTT.

The rearrangement links TRBV10-1 to TRBJ2-1; TRBD1 might be the D (6 bases). Trimming cost V 6 bases and J 2 bases, with 11 bases left between them. The length of the CDR3 is 14 residues. The germline V gene has CDR1 WNHNN and CDR2 SYGVQD (reference sequence). CDR3 residues: CASRKDRPYNEQFF. In nucleotides, the CDR3 is TGCGCCAGCAGGAAGGACAGACCCTACAATGAGCAGTTCTTC.

The genes are TRBV7-8 and TRBJ1-2; 9 nucleotides line up with TRBD1. With 1 base clipped from V and 1 base from J, the junction kept 10 bases outside the gene matches. This CDR3 is built from 18 residues. Germline-derived CDR1 and CDR2 are SGHVS and FQNEAQ. The CDR3 protein is CASSLGRTGAEFNYGYTF. The CDR3 DNA reads TGTGCCAGCAGCTTAGGCAGGACAGGGGCAGAATTTAACTATGGCTACACCTTC.

The chain joins TRBV5-4 to TRBJ2-1, with D tentatively TRBD2 (7 bases). CDR1 and CDR2 (germline): SGHNT, YYREEE (reference sequence). This CDR3 region has 15 residues. V was trimmed by 2 bases and J by 7 bases, leaving 16 bases between them. The CDR3 protein is CASSLGGGAKNEQFF. The CDR3 DNA sequence: TGTGCCAGCAGCTTAGGAGGGGGGGCGAAAAATGAGCAGTTCTTC.

J is TRBJ2-1 and V is TRBV29-1, with 14 bases identical to TRBD2. The CDR3 is 19 residues long. V gave up 1 base and J gave up 0 bases; unmatched junction bases: 8. Germline V CDR1 and CDR2: SQVTM, ANQGSEA. CDR3 in DNA: TGCAGCGTTGAAGCCGGGACTAGCGGGGGCCTGAGCTCCTACAATGAGCAGTTCTTC. Encoded protein: CSVEAGTSGGLSSYNEQFF.

The chain combines TRBV12-5 with TRBJ1-5; 9 bases fit TRBD1. Unmatched junction bases numbered 11, after V lost 8 bases and J lost 9 bases. CDR1 LGHNT and CDR2 FRNRAP come from the germline V gene. CDR3 length equals 14 residues. CDR3 residues: CASSRDRESGPQHF. The CDR3, as DNA: TGTGCTAGTTCCCGGGACAGGGAGAGTGGGCCCCAGCATTTT. Filled out from reference TRBV12-5 and TRBJ1-5, the complete variable domain reads DARVTQTPRHKVTEMGQEVTMRCQPILGHNTVFWYRQTMMQGLELLAYFRNRAPLDDSGMPKDRFSAEMPDATLATLKIQPSEPRDSAVYFCASSRDRESGPQHFGDGTRLSIL.

This chain connects TRBV18 to TRBJ1-1; a possible D gene is TRBD1 (5 bases). Germline-derived CDR1 and CDR2 are KGHSH and LQKENI. Trimming cost V 2 bases and J 0 bases, with 10 bases left between them. The CDR3 is made up of 15 amino acids. The DNA of the CDR3 is TGTGCCAGCTCACCAGGGAGGGGCCTGAACACTGAAGCTTTCTTT. This translates into CASSPGRGLNTEAFF.

Turning to this clone: This CDR3 is also generated by other DNA sequences in the sample. In DNA form, the CDR3 reads TGTGCCAGCAGCGTAGGAGGGTCTAACCAGCCCCAGCATTTT. Translation gives CASSVGGSNQPQHF. The V gene is TRBV9, the J gene TRBJ1-5; no firm D call. V was clipped by 0 bases and J by 7 bases, with 11 bases between them. The CDR3 runs to 14 residues. Germline V CDR1 and CDR2: SGDLS, YYNGEE. The complete variable domain, with remaining parts taken from reference TRBV9 and TRBJ1-5, reads DSGVTQTPKHLITATGQRVTLRCSPRSGDLSVYWYQQSLDQGLQFLIQYYNGEERAKGNILERFSAQQFPDLHSELNLSSLELGDSALYFCASSVGGSNQPQHFGDGTRLSIL.

V gene TRBV27 combines with J gene TRBJ2-7; TRBD2 matches at 7 bases. CDR3 length: 15 amino acids. After removal of 4 bases from V and 5 bases from J, the junction contained 11 bases not matched to a gene. CDR1 MNHEY and CDR2 SMNVEV come from the germline V gene (reference sequence). The chain's CDR3 is CASSSQPRGDHEQYF. CDR3 DNA sequence: TGTGCCAGCAGTTCGCAACCCCGGGGGGATCACGAGCAGTACTTC.